Sequencing of this T cell receptor (beta chain) was carried out in a study of blood T cell repertoires in COVID-19 (dated by TCRdb to the early 2020s). Background for the entire study: Collaborator samples came from the United States, Italy and Spain and covered acute and convalescent phases of COVID-19. Samples came from the ongoing ImmuneRACE study (first 160 participants) plus 1,254 subjects from 6 global collaborators. The material from the prospective study consisted of cDNA or gDNA derived from T cells, B-cell-depleted T cells, or PBMCs. Where HLA class I and class II types were available, the types were taken from metadata supplied by the sample provider, not from assay-based typing. Subjects who had been exposed to COVID-19, were actively infected with it, or had recovered from it provided the deeply sampled blood TCRbeta repertoires that made up the dataset. Sample metadata almost always included a de-identified subject ID, COVID-19 status, age in years and sex. A freely available public database, intended as a resource for researchers studying the immune response to SARS-CoV-2, is where the repertoires were released.

At one collaborating source in Seattle, patients were enrolled during active infection and were followed longitudinally through the course of disease. The collaborating institutions used their own protocols to collect whole blood in K2EDTA tubes. For TCRbeta analysis, collaborators shipped samples as frozen whole blood, isolated PBMCs, or DNA extracted from either of those sample types. The CDR3, from cysteine to phenylalanine, totals 17 residues. Just CDR3 DNA is preserved here, 51 bases in frame from base 1. For CDR1 and CDR2, the germline V gene lists MNHNS and SASEGT. V has 1 base trimmed and J has 1 base trimmed; junction bases matching no gene number 6. On the study overall, not on this receptor specifically: How much clinical and demographic metadata was included differed by source and by participant, and the metadata was provided uncurated.

TCRbeta CDR3 regions were amplified from genomic DNA by means of the immunoSEQ Assay, a bias-controlled multiplex PCR. Processing in the source paper ran as follows. Nucleated cell counts per sample were estimated from amplification of reference gene primers within the assay. To quantify the absolute abundance of each unique TCRbeta CDR3 rearrangement, sequence reads were collapsed and filtered. For each sample, productive Simpson clonality was calculated as the square root of Simpson's diversity index over productive rearrangements. As stored in TCRdb, this immuneACCESS dataset retains in-frame rearrangements with V and J assigned. A fraction of the clones does not appear; measured against another copy, unresolved V genes explain less than half of the discrepancy, and the remainder lacks a known reason. V and J calls plus clone size are reproduced from that table; the DNA served to infer D and trimming. A total of 150,000 or so clones appear in this sample, roughly nine tenths of them only once. Jointly, the top ten make up roughly an eighth of the sample.

Turning to this clone: What this receptor recognizes is not known. No base qualities exist here, and no much larger clone lies one base off it.

The sample taken for sequencing was peripheral blood. The sequence was collected from a man between 18 and 35 years old with COVID-19, enrolled during active disease. This chain is built from TRBV6-1 and TRBJ2-1, and TRBD1 aligns with 8 junction nucleotides. The CDR3 protein is CASSEGPGGLSYNEQFF. DNA sequence: TGTGCCAGCAGTGAAGGTCCAGGGGGCCTTTCCTACAATGAGCAGTTCTTC.